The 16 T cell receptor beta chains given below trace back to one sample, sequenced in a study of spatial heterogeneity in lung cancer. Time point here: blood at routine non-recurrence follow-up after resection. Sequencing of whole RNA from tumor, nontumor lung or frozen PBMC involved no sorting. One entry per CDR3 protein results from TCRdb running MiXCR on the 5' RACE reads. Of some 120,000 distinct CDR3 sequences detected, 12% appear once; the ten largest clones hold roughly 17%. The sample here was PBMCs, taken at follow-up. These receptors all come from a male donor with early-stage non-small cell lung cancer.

The CDR3 sequence is CASNVDSHTEAFF. CDR3 coding DNA: TGTGCCAGCAACGTGGACAGCCACACTGAAGCTTTCTTT. The chain employs TRBV6-1 and TRBJ1-1; D is perhaps TRBD1 (6 bases). Germline assignment: CDR1 MNHNS and CDR2 SASEGT. Trimming took off 7 bases at V and 3 bases at J, with 12 bases between the two ends. The CDR3 totals 13 residues.

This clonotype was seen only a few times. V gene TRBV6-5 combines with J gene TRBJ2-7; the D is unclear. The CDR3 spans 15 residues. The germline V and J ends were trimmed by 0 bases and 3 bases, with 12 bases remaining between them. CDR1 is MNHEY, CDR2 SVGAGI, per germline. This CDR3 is CASSYSLAPGYEQYF. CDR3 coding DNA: TGTGCCAGCAGTTACTCCCTCGCGCCGGGCTACGAGCAGTACTTC.

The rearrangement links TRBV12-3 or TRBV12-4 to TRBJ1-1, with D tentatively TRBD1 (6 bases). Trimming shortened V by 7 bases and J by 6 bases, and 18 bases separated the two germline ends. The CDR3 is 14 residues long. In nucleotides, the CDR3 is TGTGCCAGCAACCTACAGGGTCTTCTGCCTGAAGCTTTCTTT. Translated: CASNLQGLLPEAFF.

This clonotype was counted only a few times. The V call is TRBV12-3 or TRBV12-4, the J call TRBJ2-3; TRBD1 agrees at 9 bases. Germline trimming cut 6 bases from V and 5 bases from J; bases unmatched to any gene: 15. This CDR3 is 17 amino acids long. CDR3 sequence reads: CASSFGTGIRVVDTQYF. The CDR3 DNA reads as TGTGCCAGCAGCTTCGGGACAGGGATACGGGTTGTAGATACGCAGTATTTT.

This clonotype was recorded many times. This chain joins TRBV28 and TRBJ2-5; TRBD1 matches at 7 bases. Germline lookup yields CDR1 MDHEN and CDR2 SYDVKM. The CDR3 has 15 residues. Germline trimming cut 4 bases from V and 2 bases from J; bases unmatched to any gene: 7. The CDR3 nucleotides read TGTGCCAGCAGTTCCCTTGGGGACAGTCAAGAGACCCAGTACTTC. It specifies CASSSLGDSQETQYF.

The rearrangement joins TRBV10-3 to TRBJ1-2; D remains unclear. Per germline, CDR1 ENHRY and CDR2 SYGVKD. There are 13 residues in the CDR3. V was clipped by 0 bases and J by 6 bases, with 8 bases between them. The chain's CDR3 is CAISESSGDGYTF. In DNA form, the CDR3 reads TGTGCCATCAGTGAGTCGTCCGGGGATGGCTACACCTTC.

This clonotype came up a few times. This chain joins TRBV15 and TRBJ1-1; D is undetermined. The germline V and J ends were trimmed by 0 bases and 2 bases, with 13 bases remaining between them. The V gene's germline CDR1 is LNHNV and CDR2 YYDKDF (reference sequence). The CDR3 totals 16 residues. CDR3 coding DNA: TGTGCCACCAGCAGAGATCCGACCCGTTCTAACACTGAAGCTTTCTTT. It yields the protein CATSRDPTRSNTEAFF.

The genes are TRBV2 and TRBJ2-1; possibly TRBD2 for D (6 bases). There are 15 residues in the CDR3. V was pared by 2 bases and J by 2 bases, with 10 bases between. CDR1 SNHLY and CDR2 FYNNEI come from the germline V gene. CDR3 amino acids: CASSEPSATYNEQFF. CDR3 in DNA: TGTGCCAGCAGTGAACCTAGCGCTACCTACAATGAGCAGTTCTTC.

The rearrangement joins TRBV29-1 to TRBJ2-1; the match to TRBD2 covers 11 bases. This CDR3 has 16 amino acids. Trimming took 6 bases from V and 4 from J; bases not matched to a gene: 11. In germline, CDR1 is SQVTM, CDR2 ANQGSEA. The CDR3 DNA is TGCAGCGTCGGAGCTAGCGGGGGGACTTTATACAATGAGCAGTTCTTC. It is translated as CSVGASGGTLYNEQFF.

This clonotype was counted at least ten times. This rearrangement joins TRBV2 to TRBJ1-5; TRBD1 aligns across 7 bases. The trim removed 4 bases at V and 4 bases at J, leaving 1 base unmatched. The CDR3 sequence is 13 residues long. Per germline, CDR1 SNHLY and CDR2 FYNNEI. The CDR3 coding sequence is TGTGCCAGCAGTGCGACAGGGAATCAGCCCCAGCATTTT. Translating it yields CASSATGNQPQHF.

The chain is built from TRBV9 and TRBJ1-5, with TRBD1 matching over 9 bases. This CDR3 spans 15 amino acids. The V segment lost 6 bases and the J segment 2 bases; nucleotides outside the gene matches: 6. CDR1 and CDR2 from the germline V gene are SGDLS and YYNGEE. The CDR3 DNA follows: TGTGCCAGCACCCTGGGACAGGGACGCAATCAGCCCCAGCATTTT. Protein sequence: CASTLGQGRNQPQHF.

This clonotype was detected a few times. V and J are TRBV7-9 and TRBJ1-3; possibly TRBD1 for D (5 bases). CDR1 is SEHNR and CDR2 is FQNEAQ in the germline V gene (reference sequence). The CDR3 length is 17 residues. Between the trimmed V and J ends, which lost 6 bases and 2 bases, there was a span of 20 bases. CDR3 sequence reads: CASRSQKTGFTGNTIYF. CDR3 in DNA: TGTGCCAGCAGATCGCAGAAAACAGGATTCACTGGAAACACCATATATTTT.

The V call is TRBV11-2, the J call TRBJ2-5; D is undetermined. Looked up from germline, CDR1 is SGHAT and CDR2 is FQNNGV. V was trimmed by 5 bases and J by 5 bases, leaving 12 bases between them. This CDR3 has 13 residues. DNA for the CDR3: TGTGCCAGCAGCCCACTCAGAGTCGAGACCCAGTACTTC. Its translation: CASSPLRVETQYF.

Here the CDR3 reads CASSQDGSGKGEQYF. DNA for the CDR3: TGCGCCAGCAGCCAAGATGGATCAGGCAAGGGCGAGCAGTACTTC. The chain has TRBV4-1 and TRBJ2-7, with unresolved D. The CDR3 is made up of 15 amino acids. CDR1 MGHRA and CDR2 YSYEKL come from the germline V gene. V was shortened by 0 bases and J by 6 bases, with 15 bases between the two germline ends.

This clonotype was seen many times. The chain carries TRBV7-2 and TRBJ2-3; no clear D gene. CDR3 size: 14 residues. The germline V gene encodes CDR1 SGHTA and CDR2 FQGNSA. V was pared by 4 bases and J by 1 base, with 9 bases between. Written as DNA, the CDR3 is TGTGCCAGCAGCTACAGACTCGGCACAGATACGCAGTATTTT. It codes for CASSYRLGTDTQYF.

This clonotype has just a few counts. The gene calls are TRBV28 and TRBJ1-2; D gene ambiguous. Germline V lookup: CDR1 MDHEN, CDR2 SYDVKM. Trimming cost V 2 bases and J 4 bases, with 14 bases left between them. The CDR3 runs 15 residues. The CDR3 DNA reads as TGTGCCAGCAGTTTACGGCCAGTCCTCATCTATGGCTACACCTTC. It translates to CASSLRPVLIYGYTF.